What follows are 29 T cell receptor beta chains derived from one specimen sequenced in a study of cytomegalovirus exposure and HLA in healthy donors. The study ran its PCR with 60 Vbeta and 13 Jbeta primers. Repertoires were generated with immunoSEQ multiplex PCR, while TCRdb's copy carries only in-frame clones and drops some. The repertoire holds 150,000 to 200,000 clones, with roughly 83% as singletons. The sample comprised PBMCs. The receptor set was obtained from a man aged 30 to 45 in good health and CMV-seronegative.

In this sample, this clone turned up once. The chain combines TRBV29-1 with TRBJ2-5; 8 nucleotides agree with TRBD1. The tail of the sequence fits TRBJ2-7 better, so the J call may be wrong. CDR3 size: 15 residues. Germline CDR1 and CDR2: SQVTM and ANQGSEA. This CDR3 reads CSVALDRVFSYEQYF. For the CDR3, the DNA is TGCAGCGTTGCTTTGGACAGGGTTTTTTCCTACGAGCAGTACTTC.

The J gene is TRBJ1-1, the V gene TRBV5-1; 9 positions agree with TRBD1. Germline CDR1 and CDR2: SGHRS and YFSETQ. This CDR3 is 15 amino acids long. V shed 7 bases and J 3 bases; nucleotides not matched to a gene: 10. CDR3 nucleotides: TGCGCCAGCGGCGAAACAGGGGGCGGTTACACTGAAGCTTTCTTT. Translation: CASGETGGGYTEAFF.

This clone has a single count. This chain joins TRBV6-1 and TRBJ2-3, with 10 bases fitting TRBD2. This CDR3 region has 15 residues. J was trimmed by 2 bases and V by 6 bases; bases with no gene match: 5. Germline V gives CDR1 MNHNS, CDR2 SASEGT. The CDR3 region is CASSQTSGLTDTQYF. The CDR3, as DNA: TGTGCCAGCAGCCAGACTAGCGGGCTCACAGATACGCAGTATTTT.

The chain couples TRBV7-9 to TRBJ2-1, with D maybe TRBD2 (6 bases). V was pared by 4 bases and J by 12 bases, with 16 bases between. The CDR3 spans 13 residues. Germline V CDR1 and CDR2: SEHNR, FQNEAQ (reference sequence). Written as DNA, the CDR3 is TGTGCCAGCAGCTATCCGGGGGTCAGGGTGCAGTTCTTC. Translating it yields CASSYPGVRVQFF. The whole variable domain, filled in from reference TRBV7-9 and TRBJ2-1, reads DTGVSQNPRHKITKRGQNVTFRCDPISEHNRLYWYRQTLGQGPEFLTYFQNEAQLEKSRLLSDRFSAERPKGSFSTLEIQRTEQGDSAMYLCASSYPGVRVQFFGPGTRLTVL.

This chain uses TRBV30 with TRBJ2-7, with 7 bases aligning to TRBD2. Germline V gives CDR1 GTSNPN, CDR2 SVGIG (reference sequence). The CDR3 is made up of 17 amino acids. Losses at the gene ends were 0 bases for V and 5 bases for J; bases not matched to a gene: 16. CDR3 residues: CAWSVRLGLAVLNEQYF. CDR3 in DNA: TGTGCCTGGAGTGTACGTTTGGGGCTAGCGGTATTAAACGAGCAGTACTTC.

This clone was detected only once. This rearrangement joins TRBV6-4 to TRBJ2-3, with unresolved D. CDR1 MRHNA and CDR2 SNTAGT come from the germline V gene. The CDR3 runs 15 residues. V lost 6 bases, J lost 0 bases, and 13 bases lay in between. For the CDR3, the DNA is TGTGCCAGCAGCTCCGAGGCAACTAGCACAGATACGCAGTATTTT. Its protein product is CASSSEATSTDTQYF.

This rearrangement joins TRBV6-6 to TRBJ1-3; TRBD1 aligns across 10 bases. The V gene end was trimmed by 5 bases and the J gene end by 2 bases; junction bases not matched to a gene: 6. This CDR3 has 16 residues. Germline loops: CDR1 MNHNY, CDR2 SVGAGI (reference sequence). The CDR3 loop is CASSRGDRGTGNTIYF. In DNA form, the CDR3 reads TGTGCCAGCAGTAGGGGGGACAGGGGAACTGGAAACACCATATATTTT.

This chain joins TRBV6-5 and TRBJ2-5; TRBD1 matches at 7 bases. V trimming: 6 bases; J trimming: 3 bases; junction bases outside the gene matches: 7. Germline V gives CDR1 MNHEY, CDR2 SVGAGI. CDR3 size: 14 residues. CDR3 loop: CASSRGQTKETQYF. The CDR3 DNA is TGTGCCAGCAGCAGGGGACAGACGAAAGAGACCCAGTACTTC.

This rearrangement joins TRBV11-2 to TRBJ1-6, with 9 bases lining up with TRBD1. Germline V gene sequence: CDR1 SGHAT, CDR2 FQNNGV. This CDR3 is 18 amino acids long. J lost 9 bases, V lost 4 bases, and 16 bases had no gene match. This CDR3 reads CASSSPLWDRVLISPLHF. The CDR3 nucleotides read TGTGCCAGCAGCTCACCCCTTTGGGACAGGGTCCTCATTTCACCCCTCCACTTT.

V gene TRBV6-5 combines with J gene TRBJ2-1; 8 nucleotides match TRBD1. V lost 5 bases, J lost 12 bases, and 9 bases stayed unmatched. Germline CDR1 MNHEY, CDR2 SVGAGI. This CDR3 spans 13 amino acids. The CDR3, as DNA: TGTGCCAGCAGTGAACCAGAGACAGGGGTGCAGTTCTTC. Translation gives CASSEPETGVQFF.

The chain recombines TRBV27 with TRBJ1-6; D is possibly TRBD1 (6 bases). The germline V gene encodes CDR1 MNHEY and CDR2 SMNVEV (reference sequence). The CDR3 length is 13 residues. Trimming took 2 bases from V and 13 from J, leaving 12 bases between them. The CDR3 spells CASSLGVRGPLHF. In DNA, the CDR3 is TGTGCCAGCAGTTTAGGGGTCAGGGGCCCCCTCCACTTT.

The CDR3 region is CASSVPTGGGNTEAFF. CDR3 nucleotides: TGTGCCAGCAGCGTCCCGACAGGGGGCGGGAACACTGAAGCTTTCTTT. The chain carries TRBV9 and TRBJ1-1, with 10 bases identical to TRBD1. The CDR3 contains 16 residues. V lost 2 bases to trimming and J lost 1 base; unmatched junction nucleotides: 5. CDR1 is SGDLS, CDR2 YYNGEE, per germline.

The CDR3 spells CASSQDQDRGQPQHF. CDR3 DNA: TGTGCCAGCAGCCAAGATCAGGACAGGGGTCAGCCCCAGCATTTT. The rearrangement joins TRBV4-2 to TRBJ1-5; 9 nucleotides match TRBD1. The germline V gene has CDR1 LGHNA and CDR2 YNFKEQ. The CDR3 extends over 15 amino acids. Germline trimming cut 0 bases from V and 6 bases from J; bases unmatched to any gene: 3.

The genes are TRBV18 and TRBJ1-4, with no clear D. CDR3 size: 14 residues. Trimming took 4 bases from V and 11 from J, leaving 17 bases between them. In germline, CDR1 is KGHSH, CDR2 LQKENI. The DNA for the CDR3 is TGTGCCAGCTCACGCGCCGACGGTGGCGGGAAACTGTTTTTT. Its translation is CASSRADGGGKLFF. Supplemented by reference TRBV18 and TRBJ1-4, the full variable domain reads NAGVMQNPRHLVRRRGQEARLRCSPMKGHSHVYWYRQLPEEGLKFMVYLQKENIIDESGMPKERFSAEFPKEGPSILRIQQVVRGDSAAYFCASSRADGGGKLFFGSGTQLSVL.

The CDR3 coding sequence is TGTGCCAGCAGCTTAGACAGGGGTGAGACCCAGTACTTC. It is translated as CASSLDRGETQYF. The rearrangement links TRBV7-8 to TRBJ2-5, with 7 bases lining up with TRBD1. The CDR3 consists of 13 residues. From germline, CDR1 is SGHVS and CDR2 FQNEAQ. V lost 1 base and J lost 5; bases outside the gene matches: 1.

The genes are TRBV18 and TRBJ2-3; 8 bases fit TRBD2. The ends lost 1 base at V and 8 bases at J; junction bases unmatched: 11. From germline, CDR1 is KGHSH and CDR2 LQKENI. CDR3 size: 16 residues. DNA of the CDR3: TGTGCCAGCTCACCACGGACGGGGACTAGGCCAGGTACGCAGTATTTT. Encoded protein: CASSPRTGTRPGTQYF.

The J gene is TRBJ2-1, the V gene TRBV5-1, with 8 bases identical to TRBD1. The CDR3 consists of 14 residues. J lost 9 bases, V lost 2 bases, and 7 bases had no gene match. Germline CDR1 reads SGHRS; CDR2 reads YFSETQ. The CDR3 coding sequence is TGCGCCAGCAGCTTTTGGCAGGGGGCTTTTGAGCAGTTCTTC. Translated, it gives CASSFWQGAFEQFF. The variable domain in full, with the rest retrieved from reference TRBV5-1 and TRBJ2-1, is KAGVTQTPRYLIKTRGQQVTLSCSPISGHRSVSWYQQTPGQGLQFLFEYFSETQRNKGNFPGRFSGRQFSNSRSEMNVSTLELGDSALYLCASSFWQGAFEQFFGPGTRLTVL.

The V and J genes are TRBV7-9 and TRBJ2-3, with D possibly matching TRBD2 (5 bases). V shed 3 bases and J shed 0 bases, with 22 bases lying between them. The CDR3 is 19 residues long. CDR1 is SEHNR, CDR2 FQNEAQ, per germline (reference sequence). The DNA for the CDR3 is TGTGCCAGCAGCTTTTTAATATTCAACGGGGAGACTAGCACAGATACGCAGTATTTT. Residues: CASSFLIFNGETSTDTQYF.

The chain is built from TRBV6-5 and TRBJ1-1; D is unclear. The CDR3 loop spans 13 amino acids. V gave up 5 bases and J gave up 5 bases, with 12 bases separating them. In germline, CDR1 is MNHEY, CDR2 SVGAGI. The CDR3 loop is CASSPRGRTEAFF. In nucleotides, the CDR3 is TGTGCCAGCAGTCCGCGGGGTCGGACTGAAGCTTTCTTT.

The V gene is TRBV11-2, the J gene TRBJ2-4; 7 bases agree with TRBD2. J gave up 1 base and V 0 bases, and 0 bases lay outside the gene matches. The CDR3 totals 15 residues. The germline CDR1 and CDR2 sequences are SGHAT and FQNNGV. The CDR3 region is CASSLELAAKNIQYF. The CDR3 DNA reads TGTGCCAGCAGCTTAGAACTAGCGGCCAAAAACATTCAGTACTTC. Variable domain in full (rest from reference TRBV11-2 and TRBJ2-4): EAGVAQSPRYKIIEKRQSVAFWCNPISGHATLYWYQQILGQGPKLLIQFQNNGVVDDSQLPKDRFSAERLKGVDSTLKIQPAKLEDSAVYLCASSLELAAKNIQYFGAGTRLSVL.

This chain connects TRBV5-1 to TRBJ1-3; 12 nucleotides align to TRBD1. The CDR3 is 17 residues long. V lost 4 bases, J lost 2 bases, and 7 bases stayed unmatched. Germline V lookup: CDR1 SGHRS, CDR2 YFSETQ. CDR3 residues: CASSDGTGGAAGNTIYF. In DNA form, the CDR3 reads TGCGCCAGCAGCGACGGGACAGGGGGCGCGGCTGGAAACACCATATATTTT.

The rearrangement joins TRBV6-5 to TRBJ1-5, with a tentative D call TRBD1 (5 bases). In germline, CDR1 is MNHEY, CDR2 SVGAGI. There are 13 residues in the CDR3. The V and J ends lost 2 bases and 7 bases respectively, with 9 bases between them. This CDR3 reads CASSYTGGQPQHF. The CDR3 nucleotides read TGTGCCAGCAGTTACACGGGGGGACAGCCCCAGCATTTT.

The gene calls are TRBV5-6 and TRBJ1-2, with a tentative D call TRBD1 (6 bases). The CDR3 has 14 amino acids. The V end was cut by 4 bases, the J end by 7 bases, with 17 bases between. Per the germline V gene, CDR1 is SGHDT and CDR2 is YYEEEE. CDR3 in DNA: TGTGCCAGCAGCCGACGAGCTACAGGGTTTGGCTACACCTTC. Protein sequence: CASSRRATGFGYTF.

This chain joins TRBV5-5 and TRBJ1-1; the match to TRBD1 covers 7 bases. J was trimmed by 2 bases and V by 4 bases; bases with no gene match: 5. In germline, CDR1 is SGHKS, CDR2 YYEKEE (reference sequence). This CDR3 is 14 amino acids long. CDR3 DNA sequence: TGTGCCAGCAGCCAAACAGGGGACAACACTGAAGCTTTCTTT. Translating it yields CASSQTGDNTEAFF.

The chain couples TRBV5-4 to TRBJ2-5; 13 bases agree with TRBD2. Looked up from germline, CDR1 is SGHNT and CDR2 is YYREEE (reference sequence). The CDR3 has 15 residues. After removal of 3 bases from V and 8 bases from J, the junction contained 7 bases not matched to a gene. The CDR3 sequence: CASSSRTSGGPTQYF. The CDR3 nucleotides read TGTGCCAGCAGCTCTCGGACTAGCGGGGGCCCAACCCAGTACTTC.

This clone has only one observation. The gene calls are TRBV6-5 and TRBJ2-1; D is unclear. The CDR3 totals 12 residues. The germline CDR1 and CDR2 sequences are MNHEY and SVGAGI. V gave up 5 bases and J gave up 10 bases, with 12 bases separating them. CDR3 protein: CASSQVPNEQFF. CDR3 coding DNA: TGTGCCAGCAGTCAGGTCCCCAACGAGCAGTTCTTC.

V gene TRBV7-6 combines with J gene TRBJ2-1, with TRBD2 identical over 9 bases. This CDR3 comprises 18 residues. Trimming at V came to 2 bases and at J to 15 bases, leaving 23 bases not matched to a gene. Germline V lookup: CDR1 SGHVS, CDR2 FNYEAQ. CDR3 protein: CASSLKGLEAGGTPVPFF. CDR3 coding DNA: TGTGCCAGCAGCTTAAAAGGGCTTGAGGCGGGAGGGACTCCAGTTCCGTTCTTC.

This clone was seen a single time. The chain is built from TRBV14 and TRBJ1-3; D is uncertain. There are 15 residues in the CDR3. V was clipped by 1 base and J by 0 bases, with 7 bases between them. Germline V gene sequence: CDR1 SGHDN, CDR2 FVKESK. In DNA form, the CDR3 reads TGTGCCAGCAGCCAAGTAGTGAGCTCTGGAAACACCATATATTTT. Amino acid sequence: CASSQVVSSGNTIYF.

This clone was seen a few times. The chain links TRBV5-1 to TRBJ2-2; TRBD2 matches at 12 bases. The ends lost 0 bases at V and 5 bases at J; junction bases unmatched: 5. CDR3 length: 17 amino acids. The germline V gene encodes CDR1 SGHRS and CDR2 YFSETQ. CDR3 nucleotides: TGCGCCAGCAGCTTGGCTAGCGGGGGGGCCGGAACCGGGGAGCTGTTTTTT. Amino acid sequence: CASSLASGGAGTGELFF.